The 14 T cell receptor beta chains below were found in one sample sequenced in a study of T cell repertoires and leukemia-associated antigens. These receptors have no identified antigens. TCRdb re-called the 5' RACE reads through MiXCR, storing one row per CDR3 protein. The table has over 9,000 distinct CDR3 sequences, about 45% seen once. Sequencing was done on a sample of CD3+ T cells sorted from blood and cultured. The receptors stem from a female donor in good health.

This clonotype was found a few times. The V gene is TRBV20-1, the J gene TRBJ1-3, with D possibly being TRBD1 (6 bases). Trimming stripped 0 bases from V and 3 bases from J, with 9 bases between. The germline gives CDR1 DFQATT, CDR2 SNEGSKA (reference sequence). The CDR3 contains 14 residues. The CDR3 coding sequence is TGCAGTGCTAGAGATGGGGGGCTTGGAAACACCATATATTTT. It codes for CSARDGGLGNTIYF.

This clonotype has only a few counts. V is TRBV7-2 and J is TRBJ1-1; no clear D. V shed 5 bases and J shed 0 bases, with 10 bases lying between them. The CDR3 length is 14 residues. Germline-derived CDR1 and CDR2 are SGHTA and FQGNSA. This CDR3 is CASSLRFLNTEAFF. CDR3 DNA: TGTGCCAGCAGCCTCAGGTTCTTGAACACTGAAGCTTTCTTT.

This clonotype was picked up many times. The chain is built from TRBV4-1 and TRBJ2-3; 10 bases fit TRBD2. There are 15 residues in the CDR3. V was clipped by 3 bases and J by 2 bases; unmatched bases: 2. Germline CDR1 is MGHRA and CDR2 is YSYEKL. This chain's CDR3 is CASSQSGRATDTQYF. CDR3 nucleotide sequence: TGCGCCAGCAGCCAGAGCGGGAGGGCCACAGATACGCAGTATTTT.

The CDR3 loop is CASSPIGVEQYF. The CDR3 DNA sequence: TGCGCCAGCAGCCCCATAGGAGTCGAGCAGTACTTC. The J gene is TRBJ2-7, the V gene TRBV5-1, with D hard to call. Germline-derived CDR1 and CDR2 are SGHRS and YFSETQ. The CDR3 is 12 residues long. Trimming took off 4 bases at V and 6 bases at J, with 11 bases between the two ends.

By share of the sample, this clonotype is medium-sized. The chain uses TRBV20-1 and TRBJ2-2, with 8 bases matching TRBD2. Germline-derived CDR1 and CDR2 are DFQATT and SNEGSKA (reference sequence). There are 15 residues in the CDR3. V shed 6 bases and J 1 base; nucleotides not matched to a gene: 7. The CDR3 protein is CSAQAGDGNTGELFF. CDR3 in DNA: TGCAGTGCGCAAGCGGGAGACGGGAACACCGGGGAGCTGTTTTTT.

With regard to this clonotype: One end of the junction fails to match germline, which may point to a read error. The chain joins TRBV20-1 to TRBJ2-7; 9 bases map to TRBD2. In germline, CDR1 is DFQATT, CDR2 SNEGSKA (reference sequence). This CDR3 is 16 amino acids long. The CDR3 region is CSTSPPGGRALYEQYF. The CDR3 DNA reads TGCAGTACTAGTCCCCCAGGCGGGAGGGCCCTCTACGAGCAGTACTTC.

The V gene is TRBV5-1, the J gene TRBJ2-2, with 7 bases identical to TRBD2. The V gene end was trimmed by 5 bases and the J gene end by 4 bases; junction bases not matched to a gene: 8. Looked up from germline, CDR1 is SGHRS and CDR2 is YFSETQ. The CDR3 has 15 amino acids. For the CDR3, the DNA is TGCGCCAGCAGACGGACTAGTGGCGGCACCGGGGAGCTGTTTTTT. Translation gives CASRRTSGGTGELFF.

This clonotype was seen a handful of times. The rearrangement uses TRBV5-1 and TRBJ2-7; the D gene is possibly TRBD2 (5 bases). The CDR3 consists of 11 residues. From germline, CDR1 is SGHRS and CDR2 YFSETQ. Trimming removed 4 bases at V and 5 bases at J, with 7 bases between. CDR3 region: CASSLGDEQYF. In nucleotides, the CDR3 is TGCGCCAGCAGCCTGGGAGACGAGCAGTACTTC.

The chain has TRBV20-1 and TRBJ1-3; D remains unclear. The ends were cut back, 2 bases at V and 4 bases at J, with 12 bases in the middle. This CDR3 is 14 amino acids long. CDR1 and CDR2 from the germline V gene are DFQATT and SNEGSKA (reference sequence). The chain's CDR3 is CSARRHASGNTIYF. CDR3 nucleotides: TGCAGTGCTAGACGACACGCGAGCGGAAACACCATATATTTT.

This chain uses TRBV28 with TRBJ1-5; maybe TRBD1 (6 bases). The germline V gene encodes CDR1 MDHEN and CDR2 SYDVKM. The length of the CDR3 is 14 residues. The V end lost 2 bases, the J end lost 4 bases, and 9 bases lay between the germline ends. CDR3 DNA sequence: TGTGCCAGCAGTTTAGCAGGGGTAAATCAGCCCCAGCATTTT. Residues: CASSLAGVNQPQHF. Full variable domain (outside the CDR3, taken from reference TRBV28 and TRBJ1-5): DVKVTQSSRYLVKRTGEKVFLECVQDMDHENMFWYRQDPGLGLRLIYFSYDVKMKEKGDIPEGYSVSREKKERFSLILESASTNQTSMYLCASSLAGVNQPQHFGDGTRLSIL.

V is TRBV28 and J is TRBJ2-1, with 8 nucleotides matching TRBD2. Germline values: CDR1 MDHEN, CDR2 SYDVKM. The CDR3 spans 18 residues. V shed 5 bases and J 0 bases; nucleotides not matched to a gene: 12. CDR3 in amino acids: CASSGGWGSGSSYNEQFF. CDR3 DNA sequence: TGTGCCAGCAGTGGGGGGTGGGGGAGCGGGAGCTCCTACAATGAGCAGTTCTTC.

Turning to this clonotype: The junction departs from the called germline gene at one end, perhaps through a read error. V gene TRBV12-3 or TRBV12-4 combines with J gene TRBJ2-4; 8 bases match TRBD1. This CDR3 is built from 16 residues. The CDR3 bases are TGTGCCAACAGTCCAGGACAGGGAGTCGCCAAAAACATTCAGTGCTTC. It yields the protein CANSPGQGVAKNIQCF.

This clonotype showed up just a few times. This sequence joins TRBV5-1 and TRBJ2-1; no firm D call. This CDR3 comprises 15 residues. Per germline, CDR1 SGHRS and CDR2 YFSETQ. V was cut by 4 bases and J by 0 bases, with 11 bases left in between. CDR3 sequence: CASSRSSSSYNEQFF. CDR3 coding DNA: TGCGCCAGCAGCCGCAGTTCTAGCTCCTACAATGAGCAGTTCTTC.

This clonotype was picked up many times. The J gene is TRBJ2-7, the V gene TRBV5-4; TRBD1 might be the D (6 bases). Trimming cost V 4 bases and J 7 bases, with 21 bases left between them. Germline CDR1 and CDR2: SGHNT and YYREEE (reference sequence). The CDR3 covers 15 residues. The CDR3 sequence: CASSRQAGYIGEQYF. For the CDR3, the DNA is TGTGCCAGCAGCCGACAGGCAGGATATATAGGGGAGCAGTACTTC.